This TCR beta chain was retrieved from a study of T cell repertoires in cytomegalovirus infection. Study-level points and caveats: HLA-C-restricted CMV-specific TCR beta clonotypes prevailed in the ex vivo response.

TCRdb passed the reads through MiXCR, listing each CDR3 protein once. The data show fewer than 850,000 distinct CDR3 sequences, with around 29% seen just once and roughly 14% held by the top ten. The CDR3 has 15 residues. V was cut by 6 bases and J by 4 bases, with 16 bases left in between. The V gene's germline CDR1 is MNHEY and CDR2 SVGAGI. In the case of this clonotype: No antigen is known for it.

The sequenced sample was cultured CD8+ T cells from PBMCs, obtained from culture after CMV antigen stimulation. This receptor was taken from a human donor in good health (CMV status not recorded). Some clones in this sample may be carry-over from other donors' samples. The chain carries TRBV6-5 and TRBJ2-1; a weak D match, TRBD2 (6 bases). CDR3 DNA: TGTGCCAGCAGCTCTGGGGCCGCGGGATACAATGAGCAGTTCTTC. It specifies CASSSGAAGYNEQFF.